This T cell receptor (beta chain) was identified during a study of shared clonotypes between healthy human individuals. Only in-frame clones appear in the TCRdb table, and some are missing; sequencing was by immunoSEQ multiplex PCR. The table records a few million clones, over 85% of them present only once. From germline, CDR1 is MGHDK and CDR2 SYGVNS. The CDR3 length is 15 residues. The ends lost 2 bases at V and 4 bases at J; junction bases unmatched: 7. The sequence was obtained from a man aged 18 to 29 in good health. The material sequenced was naive CD4+ T cells sorted from blood. The subset here: CD45RA+ positively selected. The chain carries TRBV25-1 and TRBJ1-2, with 7 bases lining up with TRBD1. Here the CDR3 reads CASSEGHGDSYGYTF. The CDR3 DNA follows: TGTGCCAGCAGTGAAGGTCATGGGGACAGCTATGGCTACACCTTC.